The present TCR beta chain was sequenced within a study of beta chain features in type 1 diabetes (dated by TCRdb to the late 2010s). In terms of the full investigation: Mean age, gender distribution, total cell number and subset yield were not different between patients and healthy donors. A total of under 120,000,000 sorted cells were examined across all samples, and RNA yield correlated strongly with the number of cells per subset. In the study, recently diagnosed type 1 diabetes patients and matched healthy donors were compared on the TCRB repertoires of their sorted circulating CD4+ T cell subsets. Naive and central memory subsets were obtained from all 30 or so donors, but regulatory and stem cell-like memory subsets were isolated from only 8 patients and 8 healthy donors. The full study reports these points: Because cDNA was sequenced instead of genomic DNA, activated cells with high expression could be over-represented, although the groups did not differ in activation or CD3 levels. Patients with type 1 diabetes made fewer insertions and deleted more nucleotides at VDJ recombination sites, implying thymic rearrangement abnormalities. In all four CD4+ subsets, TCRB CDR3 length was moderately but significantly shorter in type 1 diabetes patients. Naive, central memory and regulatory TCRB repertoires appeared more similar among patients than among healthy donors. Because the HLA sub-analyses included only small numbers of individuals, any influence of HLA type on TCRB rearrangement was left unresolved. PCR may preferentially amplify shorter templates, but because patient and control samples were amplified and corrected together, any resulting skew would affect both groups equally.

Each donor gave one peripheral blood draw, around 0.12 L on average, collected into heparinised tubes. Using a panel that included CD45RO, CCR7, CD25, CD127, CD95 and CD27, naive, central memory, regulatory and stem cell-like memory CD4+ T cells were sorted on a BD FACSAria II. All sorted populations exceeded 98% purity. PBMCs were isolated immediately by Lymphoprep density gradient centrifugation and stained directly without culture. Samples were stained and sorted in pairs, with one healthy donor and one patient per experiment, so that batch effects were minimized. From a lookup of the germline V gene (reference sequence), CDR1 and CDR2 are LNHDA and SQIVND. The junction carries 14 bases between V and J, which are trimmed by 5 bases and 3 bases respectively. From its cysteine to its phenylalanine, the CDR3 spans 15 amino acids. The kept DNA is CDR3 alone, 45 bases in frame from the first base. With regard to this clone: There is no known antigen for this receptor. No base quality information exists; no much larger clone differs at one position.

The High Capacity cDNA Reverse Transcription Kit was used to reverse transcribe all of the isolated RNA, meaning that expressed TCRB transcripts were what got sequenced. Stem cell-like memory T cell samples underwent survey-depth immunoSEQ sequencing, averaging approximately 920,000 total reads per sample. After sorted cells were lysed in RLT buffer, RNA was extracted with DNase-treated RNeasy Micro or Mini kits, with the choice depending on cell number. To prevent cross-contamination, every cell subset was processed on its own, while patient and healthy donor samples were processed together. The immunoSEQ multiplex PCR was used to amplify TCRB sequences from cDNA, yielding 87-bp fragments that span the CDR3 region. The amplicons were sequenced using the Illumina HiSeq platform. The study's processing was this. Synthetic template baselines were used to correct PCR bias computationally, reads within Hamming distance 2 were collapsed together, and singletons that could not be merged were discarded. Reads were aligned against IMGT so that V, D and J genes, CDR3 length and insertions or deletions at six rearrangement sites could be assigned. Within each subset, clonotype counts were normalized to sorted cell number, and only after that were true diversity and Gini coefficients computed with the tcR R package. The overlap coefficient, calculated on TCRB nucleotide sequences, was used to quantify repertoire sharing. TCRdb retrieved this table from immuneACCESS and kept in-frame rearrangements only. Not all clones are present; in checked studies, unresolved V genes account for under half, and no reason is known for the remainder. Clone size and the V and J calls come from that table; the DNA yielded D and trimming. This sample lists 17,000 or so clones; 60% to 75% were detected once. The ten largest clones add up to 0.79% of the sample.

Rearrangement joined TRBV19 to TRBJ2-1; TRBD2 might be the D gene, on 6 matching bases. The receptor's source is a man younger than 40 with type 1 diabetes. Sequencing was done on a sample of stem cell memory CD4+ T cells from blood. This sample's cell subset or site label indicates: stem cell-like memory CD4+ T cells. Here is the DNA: TGTGCCAGTAGTCCTAATCCCGGGGGCTACAATGAGCAGTTCTTC. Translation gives CASSPNPGGYNEQFF.